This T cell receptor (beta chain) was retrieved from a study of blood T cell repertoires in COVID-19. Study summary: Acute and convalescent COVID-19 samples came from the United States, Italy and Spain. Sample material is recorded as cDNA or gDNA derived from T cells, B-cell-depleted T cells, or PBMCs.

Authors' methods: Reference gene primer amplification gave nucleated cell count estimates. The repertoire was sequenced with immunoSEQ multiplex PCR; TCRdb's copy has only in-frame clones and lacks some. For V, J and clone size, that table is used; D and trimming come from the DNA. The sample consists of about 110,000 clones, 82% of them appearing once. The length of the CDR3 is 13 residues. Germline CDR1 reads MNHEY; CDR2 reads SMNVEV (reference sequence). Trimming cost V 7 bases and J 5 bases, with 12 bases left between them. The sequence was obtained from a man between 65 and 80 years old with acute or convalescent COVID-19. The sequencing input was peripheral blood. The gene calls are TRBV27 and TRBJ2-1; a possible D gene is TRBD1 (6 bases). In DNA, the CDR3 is TGTGCCAGCACTAAAACAGGGAACAATGAGCAGTTCTTC. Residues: CASTKTGNNEQFF.